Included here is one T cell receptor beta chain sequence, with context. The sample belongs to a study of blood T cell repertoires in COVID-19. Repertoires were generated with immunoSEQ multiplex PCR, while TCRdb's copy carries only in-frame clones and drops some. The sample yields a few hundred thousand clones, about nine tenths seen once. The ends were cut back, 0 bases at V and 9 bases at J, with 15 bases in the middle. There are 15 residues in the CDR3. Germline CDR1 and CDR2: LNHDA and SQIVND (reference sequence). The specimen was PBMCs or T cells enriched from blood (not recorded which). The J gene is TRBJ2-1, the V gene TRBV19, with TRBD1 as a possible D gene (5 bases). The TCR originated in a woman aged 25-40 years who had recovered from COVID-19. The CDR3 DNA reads TGTGCCAGTAGTATAGAGCAGGGTTATAATCCTGAGCAGTTCTTC. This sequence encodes CASSIEQGYNPEQFF.